This T cell receptor (beta chain) was profiled in a study of blood T cell repertoires in COVID-19. Study overall: There were acute and convalescent COVID-19 samples, and they came from the United States, Italy and Spain.

Method: immunoSEQ multiplex PCR; TCRdb's copy keeps in-frame clones and lacks some. The sample includes 140,000 or so clones, roughly nine tenths of them seen just once. Germline V gives CDR1 MNHNS, CDR2 SASEGT. Trimming left V 2 bases short and J 3 bases short, with 7 bases between. The CDR3 runs to 13 residues. The receptor was isolated from a human donor in a cohort sampled during active COVID-19. The rearrangement links TRBV6-1 to TRBJ1-1; D gene unclear. The sequenced sample consisted of peripheral blood. CDR3 sequence: CASSESPDTEAFF. The CDR3 DNA is TGTGCCAGCAGTGAATCTCCGGACACTGAAGCTTTCTTT.